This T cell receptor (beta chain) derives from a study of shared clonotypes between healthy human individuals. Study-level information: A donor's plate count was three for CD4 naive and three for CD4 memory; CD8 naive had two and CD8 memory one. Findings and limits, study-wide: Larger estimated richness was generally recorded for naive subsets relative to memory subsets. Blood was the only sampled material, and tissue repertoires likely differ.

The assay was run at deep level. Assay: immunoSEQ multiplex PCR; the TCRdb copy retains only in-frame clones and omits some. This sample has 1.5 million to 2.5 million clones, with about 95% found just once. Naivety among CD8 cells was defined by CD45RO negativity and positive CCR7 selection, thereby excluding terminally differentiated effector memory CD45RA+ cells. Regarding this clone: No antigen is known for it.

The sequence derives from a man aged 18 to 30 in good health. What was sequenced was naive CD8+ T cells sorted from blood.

CDR3: CASSLYEKLFF. The CDR3 bases are TGTGCCAGCAGCTTGTATGAAAAACTGTTTTTT. The chain carries TRBV7-9 and TRBJ1-4; D gene unclear. V lost 3 bases and J lost 6, with 2 bases in between. The CDR3 covers 11 residues. In germline, CDR1 is SEHNR, CDR2 FQNEAQ (reference sequence).